The rows below give T cell receptor beta chains drawn from one sample of a study of blood T cell repertoires in COVID-19. TCRdb's table, derived via immunoSEQ multiplex PCR, lists solely in-frame clones and lacks some. This table holds over 200,000 clones, less than 90% found once. Sequenced: peripheral blood. These TCRs come from a middle-aged man with acute or convalescent COVID-19. The CDR3 runs from the conserved cysteine through the conserved F or W. D genes are given only for firm matches. Size is stated for part of the rows, as once, few or many counts, or as a class when the clone is expanded.

v_call	clone_size	j_call	d_call	cdr3_aa	cdr3_nt
TRBV29-1	-	TRBJ2-7	TRBD1	CSVAGQRGGDEQYF	TGCAGCGTTGCCGGCCAACGAGGGGGCGACGAGCAGTACTTC
TRBV11-2	-	TRBJ2-7	TRBD2	CASSSLAGQAGPYEQYF	TGTGCCAGCAGCTCCCTAGCTGGACAAGCGGGGCCCTACGAGCAGTACTTC
TRBV28	-	TRBJ2-7	TRBD2	CASSFGGVLRYEQYF	TGTGCCAGCAGTTTCGGGGGGGTCCTCCGCTACGAGCAGTACTTC
TRBV24-1	-	TRBJ1-2	-	CATSATWTYGYTF	TGTGCCACCAGTGCCACCTGGACATATGGCTACACCTTC
TRBV7-2	-	TRBJ2-1	TRBD1	CASSSRTGGNEQFF	TGTGCCAGCAGCTCGAGGACAGGGGGCAATGAGCAGTTCTTC
TRBV15	-	TRBJ2-4	-	CATSSPPGVGLLNIQYF	TGTGCCACCAGCAGCCCCCCGGGGGTTGGACTACTAAACATTCAGTACTTC
TRBV9	-	TRBJ2-5	TRBD2	CASSSPRASGRIAETQYF	TGTGCCAGCAGCTCCCCCCGGGCTAGCGGGAGGATTGCAGAGACCCAGTACTTC
TRBV7-3	-	TRBJ2-1	-	CASSLYRTEQFF	TGTGCCAGCAGCTTATACAGGACAGAGCAGTTCTTC
TRBV7-3	-	TRBJ2-7	-	CASSLAGNYEQYF	TGTGCCAGCAGCTTAGCAGGGAACTACGAGCAGTACTTC
TRBV5-1	once	TRBJ2-1	TRBD2	CASSFSGTSGRDEQFF	TGCGCCAGCAGCTTCTCCGGGACTAGCGGGAGAGATGAGCAGTTCTTC
TRBV6-1	-	TRBJ2-3	TRBD2	CASSDWGGRSTDTQYF	TGTGCCAGCAGTGATTGGGGCGGGAGGAGCACAGATACGCAGTATTTT
TRBV5-4	-	TRBJ2-1	TRBD1	CASSEDRDSYNEQFF	TGTGCCAGCAGCGAGGACAGGGATTCCTACAATGAGCAGTTCTTC
TRBV9	-	TRBJ1-4	-	CASSGGQIIDATNEKLFF	TGTGCCAGCAGCGGAGGACAGATTATAGACGCAACTAATGAAAAACTGTTTTTT
TRBV5-1	-	TRBJ2-2	-	CASSLNPSLANTGELFF	TGCGCCAGCAGCTTGAATCCCTCCCTCGCGAACACCGGGGAGCTGTTTTTT
TRBV2	-	TRBJ1-1	-	CASTGPINGGEAFF	TGTGCCAGCACGGGACCGATAAACGGGGGTGAAGCTTTCTTT
TRBV6-4	-	TRBJ1-5	TRBD1	CASSDPTGMEDNQPQHF	TGTGCCAGCAGTGACCCGACAGGGATGGAGGACAATCAGCCCCAGCATTTT
TRBV19	once	TRBJ2-4	TRBD2	CASSIIAGGLANIQYF	TGTGCCAGTAGTATAATCGCGGGGGGGCTGGCAAACATTCAGTACTTC
TRBV7-9	once	TRBJ1-2	TRBD1	CASSLRGQLPYGYTF	TGTGCCAGCAGCTTAAGGGGACAGCTCCCCTATGGCTACACCTTC
TRBV5-4	-	TRBJ2-7	TRBD2	CASSSPPTSGRNEQYF	TGTGCCAGCAGTAGCCCCCCGACTAGCGGGAGGAACGAGCAGTACTTC
TRBV12-3/TRBV12-4	-	TRBJ1-2	TRBD1	CARIDRVSGYTF	TGTGCCAGGATAGACAGGGTAAGCGGCTACACCTTC
TRBV5-1	-	TRBJ2-3	TRBD1	CASSLGDREANTDTQYF	TGCGCCAGCAGCTTGGGGGACAGGGAAGCTAACACAGATACGCAGTATTTT
TRBV30	-	TRBJ1-1	TRBD1	CAWTQGLNTEAFF	TGTGCCTGGACACAGGGGCTAAACACTGAAGCTTTCTTT
TRBV7-2	once	TRBJ1-6	-	CASSLATAGSPLHF	TGTGCCAGCAGCTTAGCTACGGCGGGCTCACCCCTCCACTTT
TRBV30	-	TRBJ1-5	TRBD1	CAWSATGGNQPQHF	TGTGCCTGGAGTGCAACAGGGGGCAATCAGCCCCAGCATTTT
TRBV24-1	-	TRBJ1-2	-	CATSRGNDGYTF	TGTGCCACCAGCAGGGGAAACGATGGCTACACCTTC
TRBV5-1	-	TRBJ1-5	-	CASSLEGRDQPQHF	TGCGCCAGCAGCTTGGAGGGGAGGGATCAGCCCCAGCATTTT
TRBV7-9	-	TRBJ2-3	TRBD2	CASSLGGLAGVTDTQYF	TGTGCCAGCAGCTTAGGGGGACTAGCGGGAGTAACAGATACGCAGTATTTT
TRBV19	-	TRBJ1-5	-	CASSPGSSNQPQHF	TGTGCCAGTAGCCCAGGGTCTAGCAATCAGCCCCAGCATTTT
TRBV5-4	-	TRBJ1-2	TRBD1	CASSLQGTYNYGYTF	TGTGCCAGCAGCCTACAGGGGACCTATAACTATGGCTACACCTTC
TRBV20-1	-	TRBJ2-7	TRBD2	CSASDPGGSKYEQYF	TGCAGTGCTAGTGATCCGGGAGGTTCGAAGTACGAGCAGTACTTC
TRBV6-6	-	TRBJ2-7	TRBD2	CASRRQAGGSEQYF	TGTGCCAGCAGAAGACAAGCGGGAGGGTCCGAGCAGTACTTC
TRBV12-3/TRBV12-4	-	TRBJ1-2	TRBD1	CASSGTDYGYTF	TGTGCCAGCAGCGGGACAGACTATGGCTACACCTTC
TRBV30	once	TRBJ2-5	-	CAWSGSLVETQYF	TGTGCCTGGAGTGGGAGCCTCGTAGAGACCCAGTACTTC
TRBV4-1	-	TRBJ1-1	TRBD1	CASSHGQGGTNTEAFF	TGCGCCAGCAGCCACGGACAGGGAGGTACGAACACTGAAGCTTTCTTT
TRBV19	-	TRBJ2-7	TRBD2	CASSIDGTTDYEQYF	TGTGCCAGTAGTATAGACGGGACTACCGACTACGAGCAGTACTTC
TRBV6-5	once	TRBJ2-7	-	CASSYWGENSYEQYF	TGTGCCAGCAGTTACTGGGGGGAGAACTCCTACGAGCAGTACTTC
TRBV7-4	once	TRBJ1-5	TRBD1	CASSPWWGQGANCQPQHF	TGTGCCAGCAGCCCCTGGTGGGGACAGGGGGCGAATTGTCAGCCCCAGCATTTT
TRBV19	-	TRBJ1-6	TRBD1	CASSIPQGENSPLHF	TGTGCCAGTAGTATACCACAGGGGGAAAATTCACCCCTCCACTTT
TRBV3-1/TRBV3-2	-	TRBJ2-2	TRBD2	CASEPGLTNTGELFF	TGTGCCAGCGAACCGGGACTAACGAACACCGGGGAGCTGTTTTTT